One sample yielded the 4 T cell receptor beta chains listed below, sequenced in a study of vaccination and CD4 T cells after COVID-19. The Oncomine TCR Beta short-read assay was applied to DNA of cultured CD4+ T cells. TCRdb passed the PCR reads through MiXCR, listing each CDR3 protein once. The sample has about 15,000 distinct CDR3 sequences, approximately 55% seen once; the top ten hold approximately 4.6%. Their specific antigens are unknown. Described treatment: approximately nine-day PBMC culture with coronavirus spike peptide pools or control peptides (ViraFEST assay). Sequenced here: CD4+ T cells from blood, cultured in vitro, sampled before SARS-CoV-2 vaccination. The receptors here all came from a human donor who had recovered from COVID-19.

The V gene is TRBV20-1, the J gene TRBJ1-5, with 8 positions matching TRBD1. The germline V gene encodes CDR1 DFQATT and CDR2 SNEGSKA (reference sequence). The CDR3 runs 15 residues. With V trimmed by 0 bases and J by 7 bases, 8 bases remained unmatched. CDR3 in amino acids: CSARDQSGGGQPQHF. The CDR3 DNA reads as TGCAGTGCTAGAGATCAATCAGGGGGCGGGCAGCCCCAGCATTTT.

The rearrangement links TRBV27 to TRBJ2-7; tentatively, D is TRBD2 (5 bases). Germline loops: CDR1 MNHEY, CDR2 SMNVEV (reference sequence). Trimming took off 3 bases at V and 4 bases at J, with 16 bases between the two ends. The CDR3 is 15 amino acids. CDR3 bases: TGTGCCAGCAGTTTTAGGACTCAGAACCATTACGAGCAGTACTTC. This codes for CASSFRTQNHYEQYF.

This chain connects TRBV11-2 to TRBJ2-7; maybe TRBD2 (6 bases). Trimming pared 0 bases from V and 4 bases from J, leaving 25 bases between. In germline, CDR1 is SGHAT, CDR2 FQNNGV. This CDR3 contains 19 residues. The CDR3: CASSLEAGGRWNRVYEQYF. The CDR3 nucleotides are TGTGCCAGCAGCTTAGAGGCCGGGGGTAGGTGGAACCGCGTATACGAGCAGTACTTC.

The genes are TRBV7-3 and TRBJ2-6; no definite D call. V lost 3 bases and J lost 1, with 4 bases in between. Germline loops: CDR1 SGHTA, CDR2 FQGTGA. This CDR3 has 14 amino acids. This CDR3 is CASSFTSGANVLTF. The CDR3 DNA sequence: TGTGCCAGCAGCTTTACATCTGGGGCCAACGTCCTGACTTTC.